Following are 10 T cell receptor beta chains from one sample sequenced in a study of identical twins. TCRdb itself ran the 5' RACE reads through MiXCR, one entry per CDR3 protein. The table has 210,000 or so distinct CDR3 sequences, 15% to 20% seen once. Another study also made use of these data, one on T cells expressing NK-cell markers.

Material for sequencing was CD8+ T cells sorted from blood. These receptor sequences come from a woman aged 18-29 years in good health.

This clonotype was detected only a few times. The CDR3 loop reads CASSHPLGTGGYNEQFF. The CDR3, as DNA: TGTGCCAGCAGCCACCCCCTCGGGACAGGGGGATACAATGAGCAGTTCTTC. The chain employs TRBV7-8 and TRBJ2-1, with 11 bases that match TRBD1. Trimming removed 5 bases from V and 4 bases from J; junction bases left unmatched: 10. Per germline, CDR1 SGHVS and CDR2 FQNEAQ. The CDR3 totals 17 residues.

The V and J genes are TRBV20-1 and TRBJ2-1; D is undetermined. The V end lost 5 bases, the J end lost 5 bases, and 10 bases lay between the germline ends. Germline CDR1 and CDR2: DFQATT and SNEGSKA (reference sequence). CDR3 length: 12 amino acids. The CDR3 region is CSALVIHNEQFF. The CDR3 bases are TGCAGTGCTCTCGTCATCCACAATGAGCAGTTCTTC.

This chain connects TRBV4-3 to TRBJ2-2; TRBD1 is a possible D gene (5 bases). The germline V gene has CDR1 LGHNA and CDR2 YSLEER. The CDR3 loop spans 15 amino acids. V dropped 1 base and J dropped 7 bases, with 13 bases sitting between them. The CDR3 region has the DNA TGCGCCAGCAGCCAAGTAGGGGTCGGGTACGGGGAGCTGTTTTTT. Its protein product is CASSQVGVGYGELFF.

The table lists this clonotype with many counts. The V and J genes are TRBV12-3 or TRBV12-4 and TRBJ2-7; no reliable D call. The CDR3 consists of 12 residues. With 3 bases removed from V and 2 bases from J, the gap between germline ends came to 5 bases. The CDR3 DNA reads as TGTGCCAGCAGTTTGGTTGCCTACGAGCAGTACTTC. Its protein is CASSLVAYEQYF.

This rearrangement joins TRBV7-9 to TRBJ2-5, with 7 nucleotides matching TRBD2. Unmatched junction bases numbered 13, after V lost 5 bases and J lost 1 base. This CDR3 has 17 residues. Germline CDR1 reads SEHNR; CDR2 reads FQNEAQ (reference sequence). The CDR3 is CASSPTRTRGLQETQYF. DNA of the CDR3: TGTGCCAGCAGCCCGACGCGGACTAGGGGACTCCAAGAGACCCAGTACTTC.

The chain recombines TRBV5-5 with TRBJ2-7; TRBD2 is a possible D gene (7 bases). Deletions cut 6 bases from V and 5 bases from J, with 18 bases between. The V gene's germline CDR1 is SGHKS and CDR2 YYEKEE (reference sequence). The CDR3 spans 14 residues. This CDR3 is CASTTGGARDEQYF. As DNA, the CDR3 is TGTGCCAGCACCACTGGGGGGGCGCGGGACGAGCAGTACTTC.

The chain is built from TRBV7-9 and TRBJ2-7; D remains ambiguous. This CDR3 is 15 amino acids long. Germline CDR1 is SEHNR and CDR2 is FQNEAQ (reference sequence). V dropped 6 bases and J dropped 0 bases, with 15 bases sitting between them. The CDR3 protein is CASSPTPGSSYEQYF. CDR3 bases: TGTGCCAGCAGTCCCACTCCGGGCAGCTCCTACGAGCAGTACTTC.

In regard to this clonotype: A read error may produce the germline difference seen at one junction end. The chain joins TRBV20-1 to TRBJ2-3; tentatively, D is TRBD1 or TRBD2 (6 bases each). CDR1 DFQATT and CDR2 SNEGSKA come from the germline V gene (reference sequence). The CDR3 extends over 14 amino acids. As DNA, the CDR3 is TGCAGTGCTAGAGCGGGGGCCGTCACAGATACGCAATATTTT. It yields the protein CSARAGAVTDTQYF.

This chain connects TRBV12-3 or TRBV12-4 to TRBJ1-2; no definite D call. V was pared by 1 base and J by 9 bases, with 6 bases between. This CDR3 has 11 residues. CDR3 in DNA: TGTGCCAGCAGTTTAGGGGAAAGCTACACCTTC. Its protein product is CASSLGESYTF.

The genes are TRBV15 and TRBJ2-3; no definite D call. The CDR3 sequence is 13 residues long. Trimming left V 3 bases short and J 1 base short, with 5 bases between. Germline lookup yields CDR1 LNHNV and CDR2 YYDKDF (reference sequence). CDR3 DNA sequence: TGTGCCACCAGCAGGGACCGCACAGATACGCAGTATTTT. It specifies CATSRDRTDTQYF.